This paragraph covers one T cell receptor (beta chain) sequence. Its target is unknown. These data originate in a study of T cell responses to AZD1222 COVID-19 vaccine. Regarding the study as a whole: Every sample of the repertoires postdated the peak T cell response.

Libraries were prepared by immunoSEQ multiplex PCR; TCRdb keeps only in-frame clonotypes and omits some of them. The table shows tens of thousands of clones, with more than 75% occurring only once. Losses at the gene ends were 7 bases for V and 4 bases for J; bases not matched to a gene: 6. The CDR3 has 13 amino acids. Germline V gives CDR1 MNHEY, CDR2 SVGAGI. The chain uses TRBV6-5 and TRBJ1-2, with TRBD1 identical over 7 bases. Source: peripheral blood, taken on day 0 of MenACWY control vaccination. This clonotype was sampled from an adult in good health. Here the CDR3 DNA reads TGTGCCAGCACCCCACACAGGGGCTATGGCTACACCTTC. Translating it yields CASTPHRGYGYTF.